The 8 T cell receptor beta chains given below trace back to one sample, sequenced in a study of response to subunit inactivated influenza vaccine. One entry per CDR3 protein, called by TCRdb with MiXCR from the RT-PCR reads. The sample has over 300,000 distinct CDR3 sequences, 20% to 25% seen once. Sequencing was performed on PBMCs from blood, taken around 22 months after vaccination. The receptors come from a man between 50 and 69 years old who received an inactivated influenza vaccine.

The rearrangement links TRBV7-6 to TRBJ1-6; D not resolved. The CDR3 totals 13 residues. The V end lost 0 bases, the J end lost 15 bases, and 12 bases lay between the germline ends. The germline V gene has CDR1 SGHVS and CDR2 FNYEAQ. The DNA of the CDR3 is TGTGCCAGCAGCTTAGCGCAGCATCGCGGCCTCCACTTT. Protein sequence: CASSLAQHRGLHF.

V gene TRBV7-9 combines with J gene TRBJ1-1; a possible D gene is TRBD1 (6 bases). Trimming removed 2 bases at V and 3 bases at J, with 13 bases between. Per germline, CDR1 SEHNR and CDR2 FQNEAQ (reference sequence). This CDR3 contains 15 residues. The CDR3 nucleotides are TGTGCCAGCAGCTTAAAGGGACACCGTGACACTGAAGCTTTCTTT. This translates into CASSLKGHRDTEAFF.

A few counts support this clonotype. The CDR3 DNA is TGTGCCAGCAGTTTAGAACCCCAGGCAGGGCGAGAGACCCAGTACTTC. Translating it yields CASSLEPQAGRETQYF. The chain couples TRBV28 to TRBJ2-5; possibly TRBD1 for D (5 bases). Trimming took off 2 bases at V and 4 bases at J, with 17 bases between the two ends. Germline V lookup: CDR1 MDHEN, CDR2 SYDVKM. The CDR3 is 16 residues long.

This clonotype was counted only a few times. DNA of the CDR3: TGCGCCAGCAGCTCCCTCGTTGGAGCCTCACCCAACTACGAGCAGTACTTC. Amino acids: CASSSLVGASPNYEQYF. The rearrangement joins TRBV5-1 to TRBJ2-7; no definite D call. CDR1 and CDR2 from the germline V gene are SGHRS and YFSETQ. The CDR3 has 17 residues. The V end lost 3 bases, the J end lost 3 bases, and 22 bases lay between the germline ends.

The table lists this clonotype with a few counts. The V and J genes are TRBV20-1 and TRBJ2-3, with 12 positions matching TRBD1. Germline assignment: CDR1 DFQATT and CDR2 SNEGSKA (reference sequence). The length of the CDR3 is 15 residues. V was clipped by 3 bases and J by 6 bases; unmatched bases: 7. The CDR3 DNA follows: TGCAGTGCTAGCGGGACAGGGGGCTTTGGGGATACGCAGTATTTT. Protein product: CSASGTGGFGDTQYF.

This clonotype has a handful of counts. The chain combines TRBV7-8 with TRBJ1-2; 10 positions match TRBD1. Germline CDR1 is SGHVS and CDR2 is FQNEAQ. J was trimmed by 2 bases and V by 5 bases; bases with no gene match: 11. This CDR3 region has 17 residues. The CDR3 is CASSNRTGGWGNYGYTF. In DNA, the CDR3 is TGTGCCAGCAGCAATCGGACAGGGGGATGGGGGAACTATGGCTACACCTTC. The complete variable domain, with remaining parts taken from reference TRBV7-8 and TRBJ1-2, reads GAGVSQSPRYKVAKRGQDVALRCDPISGHVSLFWYQQALGQGPEFLTYFQNEAQLDKSGLPSDRFFAERPEGSVSTLKIQRTQQEDSAVYLCASSNRTGGWGNYGYTFGSGTRLTVV.

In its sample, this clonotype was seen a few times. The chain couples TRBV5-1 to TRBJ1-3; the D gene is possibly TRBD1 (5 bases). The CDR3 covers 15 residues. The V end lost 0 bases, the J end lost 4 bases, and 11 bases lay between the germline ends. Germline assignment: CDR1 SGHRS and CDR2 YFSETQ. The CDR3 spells CASSLGDGAGNTIYF. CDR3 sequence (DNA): TGCGCCAGCAGCTTGGGAGACGGGGCCGGAAACACCATATATTTT.

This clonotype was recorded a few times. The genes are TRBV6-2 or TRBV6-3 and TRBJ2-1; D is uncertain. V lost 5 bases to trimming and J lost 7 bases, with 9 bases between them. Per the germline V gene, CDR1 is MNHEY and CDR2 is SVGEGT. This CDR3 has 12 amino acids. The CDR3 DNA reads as TGTGCCAGCAGTCGCTGGGAAAATGAGCAGTTCTTC. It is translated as CASSRWENEQFF.